This TCR beta chain came from a study of blood T cell repertoires in COVID-19. Study in general: Spain, Italy and the United States supplied samples that represented acute and convalescent COVID-19. T cells, B-cell-depleted T cells, or PBMCs supplied cDNA or gDNA.

Assay: immunoSEQ multiplex PCR; the TCRdb copy retains only in-frame clones and omits some. The sample has about 20,000 clones, 79% seen once. The CDR3 length is 16 residues. Unmatched junction bases numbered 9, after V lost 3 bases and J lost 7 bases. Germline assignment: CDR1 SGHNT and CDR2 YENEEA. The TCR comes from an elderly man with acute or convalescent COVID-19. V is TRBV11-3 and J is TRBJ2-1; 10 nucleotides line up with TRBD1. Material: peripheral blood. CDR3 sequence: CASSLGGQGRRNEQFF. CDR3 in DNA: TGTGCCAGCAGCTTGGGGGGACAGGGGCGGCGTAATGAGCAGTTCTTC.